This entry describes one T cell receptor beta chain. This entry comes from a study of cytomegalovirus exposure and HLA in healthy donors. The germline V gene has CDR1 ENHRY and CDR2 SYGVKD. Between the trimmed V and J ends, which lost 2 bases and 0 bases, there was a span of 10 bases. The CDR3 sequence is 15 residues long. Profiling relied on immunoSEQ multiplex PCR, and the TCRdb table lists in-frame clones only, not all of them. The repertoire includes about 140,000 clones, around 80% of them detected once, and about 27% sits in the top ten. The receptor's source is a man under 40 in good health and CMV-seropositive. The J gene is TRBJ1-2, the V gene TRBV10-3; perhaps TRBD1 as D (5 bases). The sequencing input was PBMCs. The CDR3 sequence: CAISEPDTSNYGYTF. In nucleotides, the CDR3 is TGTGCCATCAGTGAGCCGGACACCTCTAACTATGGCTACACCTTC.